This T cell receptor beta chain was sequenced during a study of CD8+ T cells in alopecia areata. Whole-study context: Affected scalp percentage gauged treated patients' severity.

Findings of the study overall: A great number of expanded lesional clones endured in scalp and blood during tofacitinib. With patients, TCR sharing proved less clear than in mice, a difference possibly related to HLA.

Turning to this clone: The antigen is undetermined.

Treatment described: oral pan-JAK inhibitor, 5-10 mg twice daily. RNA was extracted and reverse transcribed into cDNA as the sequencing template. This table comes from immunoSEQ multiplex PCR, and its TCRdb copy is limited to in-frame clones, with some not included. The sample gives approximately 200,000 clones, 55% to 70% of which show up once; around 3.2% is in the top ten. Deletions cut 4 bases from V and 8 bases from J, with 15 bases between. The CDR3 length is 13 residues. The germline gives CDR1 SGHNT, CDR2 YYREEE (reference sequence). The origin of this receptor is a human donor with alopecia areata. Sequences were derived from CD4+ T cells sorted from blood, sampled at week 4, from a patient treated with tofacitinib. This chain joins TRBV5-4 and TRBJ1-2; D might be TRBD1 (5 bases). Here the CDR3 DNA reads TGTGCCAGCAGCAACTCCAGGGTCCGGGGCTACACCTTC. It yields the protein CASSNSRVRGYTF.